Listed below are T cell receptor beta chains from one sample, sequenced in a study of T cell responses to AZD1222 COVID-19 vaccine. Sequencing was performed with immunoSEQ multiplex PCR; in TCRdb, only in-frame clones are kept and a portion is missing. The sample holds more than 90,000 clones, 88% seen once. Sequenced material: peripheral blood, taken 28 days after the second AZD1222 dose. The receptor source for this set is an adult who received the AZD1222 COVID-19 vaccine. Each CDR3 is given without its conserved first and last residue. Fields, in order: D gene, V gene, J gene, CDR3 protein. The D gene is left open where the match is weak.

>TRBD1|TRBV6-2/TRBV6-3|TRBJ1-1
ASSYGQGSMNTEAF
>NA|TRBV18|TRBJ1-1
ASSPTGTEAF
>NA|TRBV9|TRBJ1-2
ASSVGPGWMKRGYT
>TRBD1|TRBV7-2|TRBJ1-5
ASRRTGGNQPQH
>NA|TRBV30|TRBJ1-2
AWSEGKGIGVYGYT
>TRBD1|TRBV4-1|TRBJ2-2
ASSQEQGAQVGELF
>NA|TRBV6-1|TRBJ2-3
ASSELQGGITDTQY
>NA|TRBV10-3|TRBJ1-2
AISESGADGGYGYT
>NA|TRBV6-5|TRBJ1-1
ASSYSGGWGTEAF
>TRBD1|TRBV18|TRBJ1-1
ASSPLGQANLNTEAF
>NA|TRBV3-1/TRBV3-2|TRBJ2-7
ASSQEVAASYEQY
>NA|TRBV6-1|TRBJ2-7
ASSEDPSSYEQY
>TRBD1|TRBV2|TRBJ1-2
ASRLGTAGGYT
>TRBD2|TRBV11-1|TRBJ2-1
ASSRGLAVYNEQF
>NA|TRBV10-3|TRBJ2-7
AISGGRAYEQY
>TRBD1|TRBV10-2|TRBJ2-5
ASSPTGVETQY
>NA|TRBV12-3/TRBV12-4|TRBJ1-1
ASSRGANTEAF
>TRBD1|TRBV19|TRBJ1-6
ASSRTGENSPLH
>NA|TRBV10-3|TRBJ2-3
AISLGGSTDTQY
>TRBD1|TRBV6-1|TRBJ1-1
ASSESGGETEAF
>NA|TRBV24-1|TRBJ1-5
ATSAGNQPQH
>NA|TRBV7-2|TRBJ1-5
ASSLAGSYQPQH
>NA|TRBV28|TRBJ2-3
ASSLLSVGTDTQY
>TRBD1|TRBV30|TRBJ1-1
AWTKDRGVHTEAF
>NA|TRBV12-3/TRBV12-4|TRBJ2-4
APLGVAKNIQY
>NA|TRBV10-3|TRBJ1-1
AISERRLNTEAF
>TRBD1|TRBV24-1|TRBJ1-6
ATVSEDRGNSPLH
>NA|TRBV5-6|TRBJ2-1
ASSFYNEQF
>NA|TRBV12-5|TRBJ1-6
ASGPTKYTSPLH
>TRBD1|TRBV7-2|TRBJ1-5
ASSSDRDNQPQH
>NA|TRBV24-1|TRBJ2-6
ATSQGAGANVLT
>TRBD1|TRBV19|TRBJ1-2
ASSILWTGNFDYGYT
>NA|TRBV3-1/TRBV3-2|TRBJ2-7
ASSPTGTASYEQY